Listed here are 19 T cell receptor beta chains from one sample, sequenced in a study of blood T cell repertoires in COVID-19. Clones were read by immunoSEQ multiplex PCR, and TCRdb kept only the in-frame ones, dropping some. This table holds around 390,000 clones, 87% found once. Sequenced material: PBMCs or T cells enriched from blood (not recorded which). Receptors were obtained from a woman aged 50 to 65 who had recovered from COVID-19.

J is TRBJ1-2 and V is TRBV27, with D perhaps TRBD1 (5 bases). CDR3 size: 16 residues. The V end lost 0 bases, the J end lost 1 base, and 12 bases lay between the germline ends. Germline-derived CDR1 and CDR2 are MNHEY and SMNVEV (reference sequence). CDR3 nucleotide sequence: TGTGCCAGCAGTTTATCTGGGCAGGGCCTTAACTATGGCTACACCTTC. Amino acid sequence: CASSLSGQGLNYGYTF.

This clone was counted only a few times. The CDR3 DNA sequence: TGCGCCAGCAGCCCTACAGGGAACCTAGAATATGGCTACACCTTC. It encodes CASSPTGNLEYGYTF. The J gene is TRBJ1-2, the V gene TRBV4-1, with D perhaps matching TRBD1 (6 bases). With 4 bases removed from V and 5 bases from J, the gap between germline ends came to 17 bases. Per germline, CDR1 MGHRA and CDR2 YSYEKL. The CDR3 has 15 amino acids.

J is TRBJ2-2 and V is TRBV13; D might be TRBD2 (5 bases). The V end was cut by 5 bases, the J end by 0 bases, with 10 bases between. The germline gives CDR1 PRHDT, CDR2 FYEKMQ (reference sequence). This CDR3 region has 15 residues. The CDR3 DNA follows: TGTGCCAGCAGCCGGACTTACGCGAACACCGGGGAGCTGTTTTTT. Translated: CASSRTYANTGELFF.

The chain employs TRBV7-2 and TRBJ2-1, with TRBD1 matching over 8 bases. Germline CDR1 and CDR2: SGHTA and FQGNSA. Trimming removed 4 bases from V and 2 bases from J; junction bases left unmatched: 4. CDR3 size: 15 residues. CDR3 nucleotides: TGTGCCAGCAGCTCGGACAGGGAGCCCTACAATGAGCAGTTCTTC. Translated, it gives CASSSDREPYNEQFF.

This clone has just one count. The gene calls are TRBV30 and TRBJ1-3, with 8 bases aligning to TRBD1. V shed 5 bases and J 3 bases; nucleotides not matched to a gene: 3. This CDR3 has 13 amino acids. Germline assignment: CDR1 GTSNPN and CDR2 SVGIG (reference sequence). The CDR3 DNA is TGTGCCTGGCAGGGGGCAAGTGGAAACACCATATATTTT. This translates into CAWQGASGNTIYF.

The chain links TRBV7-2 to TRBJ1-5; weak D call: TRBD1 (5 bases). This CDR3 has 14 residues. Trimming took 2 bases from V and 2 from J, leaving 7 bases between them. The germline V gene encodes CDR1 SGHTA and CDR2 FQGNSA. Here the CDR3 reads CASSLQQGNQPQHF. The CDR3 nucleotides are TGTGCCAGCAGCTTACAACAGGGCAATCAGCCCCAGCATTTT.

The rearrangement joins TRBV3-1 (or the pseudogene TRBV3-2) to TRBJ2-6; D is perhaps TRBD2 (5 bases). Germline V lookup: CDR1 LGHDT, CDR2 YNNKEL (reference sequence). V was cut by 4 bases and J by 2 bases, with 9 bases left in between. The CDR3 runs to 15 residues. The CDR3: CASSRESTGANVLTF. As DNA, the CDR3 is TGTGCCAGCAGCCGGGAGAGTACTGGGGCCAACGTCCTGACTTTC.

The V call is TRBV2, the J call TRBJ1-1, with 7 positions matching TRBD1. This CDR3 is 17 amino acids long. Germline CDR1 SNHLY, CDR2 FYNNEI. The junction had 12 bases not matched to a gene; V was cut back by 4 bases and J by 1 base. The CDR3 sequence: CASSGIQGSGENTEAFF. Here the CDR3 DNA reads TGTGCCAGCAGTGGGATACAGGGGAGTGGGGAGAACACTGAAGCTTTCTTT.

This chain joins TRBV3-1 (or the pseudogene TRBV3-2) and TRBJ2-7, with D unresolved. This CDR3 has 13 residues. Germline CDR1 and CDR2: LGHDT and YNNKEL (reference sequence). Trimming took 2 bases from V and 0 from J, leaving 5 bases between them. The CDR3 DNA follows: TGTGCCAGCAGCCAAACAGCCTCCTACGAGCAGTACTTC. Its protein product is CASSQTASYEQYF.

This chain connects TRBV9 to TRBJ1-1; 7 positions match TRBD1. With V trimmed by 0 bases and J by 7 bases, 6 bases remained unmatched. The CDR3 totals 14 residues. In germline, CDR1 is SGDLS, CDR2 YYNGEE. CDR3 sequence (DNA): TGTGCCAGCAGCGTAGCTACAGGGGCGGGTGAAGCTTTCTTT. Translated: CASSVATGAGEAFF. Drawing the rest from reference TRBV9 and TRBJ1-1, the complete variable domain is DSGVTQTPKHLITATGQRVTLRCSPRSGDLSVYWYQQSLDQGLQFLIQYYNGEERAKGNILERFSAQQFPDLHSELNLSSLELGDSALYFCASSVATGAGEAFFGQGTRLTVV.

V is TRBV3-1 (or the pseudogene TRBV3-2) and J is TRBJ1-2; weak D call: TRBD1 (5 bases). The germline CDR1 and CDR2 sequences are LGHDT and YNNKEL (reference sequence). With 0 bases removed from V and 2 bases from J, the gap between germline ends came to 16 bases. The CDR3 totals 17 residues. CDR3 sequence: CASSQDLQGFTNYGYTF. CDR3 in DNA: TGTGCCAGCAGCCAAGATCTGCAGGGATTTACGAACTATGGCTACACCTTC.

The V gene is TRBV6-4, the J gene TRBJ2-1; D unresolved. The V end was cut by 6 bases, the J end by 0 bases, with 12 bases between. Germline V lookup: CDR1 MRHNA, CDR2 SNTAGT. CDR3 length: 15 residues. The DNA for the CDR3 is TGTGCCAGCAGCCTTACGCCGCGCTCCTACAATGAGCAGTTCTTC. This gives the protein CASSLTPRSYNEQFF.

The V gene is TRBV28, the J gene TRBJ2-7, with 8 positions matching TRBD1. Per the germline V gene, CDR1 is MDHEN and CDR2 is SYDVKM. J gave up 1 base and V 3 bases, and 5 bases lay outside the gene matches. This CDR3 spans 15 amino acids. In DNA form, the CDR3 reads TGTGCCAGCAGTTTCCTGGGACAGGTTTCCTACGAGCAGTACTTC. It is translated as CASSFLGQVSYEQYF. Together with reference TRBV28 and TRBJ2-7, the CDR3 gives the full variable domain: DVKVTQSSRYLVKRTGEKVFLECVQDMDHENMFWYRQDPGLGLRLIYFSYDVKMKEKGDIPEGYSVSREKKERFSLILESASTNQTSMYLCASSFLGQVSYEQYFGPGTRLTVT.

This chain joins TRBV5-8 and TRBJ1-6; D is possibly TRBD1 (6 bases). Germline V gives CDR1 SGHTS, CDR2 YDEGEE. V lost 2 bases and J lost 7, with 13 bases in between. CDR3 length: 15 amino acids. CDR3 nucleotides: TGTGCCAGCAGCTTCGGTAACAGGGTGAATTCACCCCTCCACTTT. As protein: CASSFGNRVNSPLHF.

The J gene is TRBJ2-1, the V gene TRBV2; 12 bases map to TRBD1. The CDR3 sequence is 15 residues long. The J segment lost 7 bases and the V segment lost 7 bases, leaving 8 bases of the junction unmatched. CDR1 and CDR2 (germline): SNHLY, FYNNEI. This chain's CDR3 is CASNPGQGARNEQFF. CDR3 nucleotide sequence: TGTGCCAGCAATCCGGGACAGGGGGCGCGTAATGAGCAGTTCTTC.

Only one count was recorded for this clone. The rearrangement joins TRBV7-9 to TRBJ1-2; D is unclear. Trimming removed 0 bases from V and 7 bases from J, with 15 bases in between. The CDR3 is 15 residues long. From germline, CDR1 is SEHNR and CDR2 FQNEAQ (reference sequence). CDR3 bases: TGTGCCAGCAGCTTAGCGGGCCCCAGAACAAGTGGCTACACCTTC. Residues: CASSLAGPRTSGYTF.

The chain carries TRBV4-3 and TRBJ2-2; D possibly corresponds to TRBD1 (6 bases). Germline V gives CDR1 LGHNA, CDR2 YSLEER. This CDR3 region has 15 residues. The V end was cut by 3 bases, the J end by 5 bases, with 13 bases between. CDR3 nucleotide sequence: TGCGCCAGCAGCCAGCGCGCTGGACAGACCGGGGAGCTGTTTTTT. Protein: CASSQRAGQTGELFF.

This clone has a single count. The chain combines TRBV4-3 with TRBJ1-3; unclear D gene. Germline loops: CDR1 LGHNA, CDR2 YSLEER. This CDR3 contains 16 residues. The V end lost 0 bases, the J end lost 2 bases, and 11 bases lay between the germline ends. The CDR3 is CASSQDRSMAGNTIYF. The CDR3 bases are TGCGCCAGCAGCCAAGACAGGTCTATGGCTGGAAACACCATATATTTT.

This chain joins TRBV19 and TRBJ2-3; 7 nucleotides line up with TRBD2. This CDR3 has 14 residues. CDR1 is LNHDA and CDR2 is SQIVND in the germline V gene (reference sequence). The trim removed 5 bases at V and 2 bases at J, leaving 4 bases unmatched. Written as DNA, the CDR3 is TGTGCCAGTAGTTTGGCGGGGGACACAGATACGCAGTATTTT. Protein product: CASSLAGDTDTQYF.